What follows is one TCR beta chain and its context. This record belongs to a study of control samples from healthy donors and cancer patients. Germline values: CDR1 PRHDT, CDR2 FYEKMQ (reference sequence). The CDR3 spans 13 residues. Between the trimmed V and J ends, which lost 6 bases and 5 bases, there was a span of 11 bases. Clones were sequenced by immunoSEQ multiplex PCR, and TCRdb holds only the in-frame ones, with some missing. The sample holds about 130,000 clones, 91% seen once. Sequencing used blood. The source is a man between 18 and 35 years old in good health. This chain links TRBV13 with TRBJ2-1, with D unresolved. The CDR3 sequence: CASRKRTDNEQFF. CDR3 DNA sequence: TGTGCCAGCAGAAAAAGAACCGACAATGAGCAGTTCTTC.